The 8 T cell receptor beta chains below come from one sample, sequenced in a study of blood T cell repertoires in COVID-19. Some clones are missing from TCRdb's copy, which holds only in-frame ones; the method was immunoSEQ multiplex PCR. The sample yields 200,000 to 250,000 clones, approximately 80% seen once. Sequencing was carried out using PBMCs or T cells enriched from blood (not recorded which). All receptors derive from a man between 60 and 75 years old who had recovered from COVID-19.

With regard to this clone: The same CDR3 can be traced to other DNA sequences in this sample. The rearrangement links TRBV9 to TRBJ1-4; a possible D gene is TRBD1 (6 bases). V was clipped by 0 bases and J by 4 bases, with 7 bases between them. The CDR3 runs 14 residues. From germline, CDR1 is SGDLS and CDR2 YYNGEE. The CDR3 reads CASSVAGDNEKLFF. In DNA form, the CDR3 reads TGTGCCAGCAGCGTAGCAGGGGATAATGAAAAACTGTTTTTT.

This clone was observed a few times. This rearrangement joins TRBV30 to TRBJ1-3; D might be TRBD1 (6 bases). Germline CDR1 is GTSNPN and CDR2 is SVGIG (reference sequence). CDR3 length: 20 amino acids. Trimming stripped 2 bases from V and 0 bases from J, with 26 bases between. The CDR3 DNA follows: TGTGCCTGGAGTATCTTCTCAGGGGCTTTTGGTAGCTCCTCTGGAAACACCATATATTTT. This gives the protein CAWSIFSGAFGSSSGNTIYF.

This clone occurred a few times. CDR3 nucleotide sequence: TGTGCCAGCAGTTCACAAGCAGGGTCACCCTACGAGCAGTACTTC. Protein product: CASSSQAGSPYEQYF. This chain joins TRBV6-2 or TRBV6-3 and TRBJ2-7, with D perhaps matching TRBD1 (5 bases). Trimming removed 4 bases from V and 2 bases from J, with 15 bases in between. The CDR3 is 15 residues long. Germline-derived CDR1 and CDR2 are MNHEY and SVGEGT.

V usage is TRBV10-3 and J usage is TRBJ1-2; the match to TRBD1 covers 7 bases. This CDR3 contains 15 residues. V shed 4 bases, J shed 3 bases, and the junction held 8 bases outside the gene matches. Germline lookup yields CDR1 ENHRY and CDR2 SYGVKD. CDR3 sequence reads: CAISGVVDRDYGYTF. CDR3 in DNA: TGTGCCATCAGTGGGGTTGTCGACAGGGACTATGGCTACACCTTC.

In its sample, this clone was seen a few times. The chain employs TRBV2 and TRBJ1-5; D not certain. The CDR3 contains 13 residues. From germline, CDR1 is SNHLY and CDR2 FYNNEI. Trimming pared 6 bases from V and 2 bases from J, leaving 8 bases between. CDR3 nucleotides: TGTGCCAGCAGCATCAATCGCAATCAGCCCCAGCATTTT. This translates into CASSINRNQPQHF.

The rearrangement joins TRBV27 to TRBJ2-1, with TRBD2 identical over 15 bases. V gave up 0 bases and J gave up 10 bases; unmatched junction bases: 10. Germline V CDR1 and CDR2: MNHEY, SMNVEV (reference sequence). CDR3 length equals 18 residues. CDR3 bases: TGTGCCAGCAGTTTATCGGGACTAGCGGGGGGCCATTTCACCGAGCAGTTCTTC. This gives the protein CASSLSGLAGGHFTEQFF.

This clone was seen a single time. The gene calls are TRBV11-3 and TRBJ1-1; 8 bases match TRBD1. In germline, CDR1 is SGHNT, CDR2 YENEEA. The ends lost 5 bases at V and 3 bases at J; junction bases unmatched: 5. The CDR3 covers 14 residues. This CDR3 reads CASSNDRGYTEAFF. The CDR3 DNA follows: TGTGCCAGCAGCAATGACAGGGGTTACACTGAAGCTTTCTTT.

This sequence joins TRBV5-1 and TRBJ1-6; 8 bases agree with TRBD1. This CDR3 spans 16 amino acids. Germline lookup yields CDR1 SGHRS and CDR2 YFSETQ. J lost 10 bases, V lost 4 bases, and 13 bases had no gene match. The CDR3 protein is CASSQPGQVIWSPLHF. The CDR3 DNA reads TGCGCCAGCAGCCAACCGGGACAGGTAATATGGTCACCCCTCCACTTT. The complete variable domain, with remaining parts taken from reference TRBV5-1 and TRBJ1-6, reads KAGVTQTPRYLIKTRGQQVTLSCSPISGHRSVSWYQQTPGQGLQFLFEYFSETQRNKGNFPGRFSGRQFSNSRSEMNVSTLELGDSALYLCASSQPGQVIWSPLHFGNGTRLTVT.